This is a list of T cell receptor beta chains from one sample in a study of shared clonotypes between healthy human individuals. The repertoire was sequenced with immunoSEQ multiplex PCR; TCRdb's copy has only in-frame clones and lacks some. The table shows hundreds of thousands of clones, with under 80% occurring only once. Sequenced sample: memory CD4+ T cells sorted from blood. These receptors were obtained from a woman aged 25 to 39 in good health. Both conserved end residues are trimmed from each CDR3. D genes are given only for firm matches.

d_call cdr3_length v_call cdr3_aa
- 14 TRBV28 ASSPPLMAGPYGYT
TRBD1 14 TRBV5-6 ASLAGRDRGLNEQY
TRBD2 12 TRBV25-1 AVEGLADTDTQY
TRBD1 13 TRBV4-2 ASSQEPRGSQPQH
- 14 TRBV28 ASRHMGTELNQPQH
- 11 TRBV7-8 ASSPEPHNTIY
- 11 TRBV28 ASRPQGVEKLF
- 8 TRBV20-1 SALHNEQF
- 13 TRBV7-9 ASSPREVNTDTQY
- 15 TRBV25-1 ASSTPRTAPSTDTQY
- 12 TRBV27 ASSLGQGPYGYT
- 12 TRBV10-3 AISEGSPRDEQF
TRBD2 12 TRBV10-3 AISPSGITDTQY
TRBD1 12 TRBV28 ASSLIGGAKTQY
TRBD2 13 TRBV19 ASRARTSNHNEQF
TRBD1 12 TRBV2 ASREGGVTDTQY
- 13 TRBV5-5 ASSGKPSTNEKLF
TRBD1 13 TRBV19 ASRDTGGGTDTQY